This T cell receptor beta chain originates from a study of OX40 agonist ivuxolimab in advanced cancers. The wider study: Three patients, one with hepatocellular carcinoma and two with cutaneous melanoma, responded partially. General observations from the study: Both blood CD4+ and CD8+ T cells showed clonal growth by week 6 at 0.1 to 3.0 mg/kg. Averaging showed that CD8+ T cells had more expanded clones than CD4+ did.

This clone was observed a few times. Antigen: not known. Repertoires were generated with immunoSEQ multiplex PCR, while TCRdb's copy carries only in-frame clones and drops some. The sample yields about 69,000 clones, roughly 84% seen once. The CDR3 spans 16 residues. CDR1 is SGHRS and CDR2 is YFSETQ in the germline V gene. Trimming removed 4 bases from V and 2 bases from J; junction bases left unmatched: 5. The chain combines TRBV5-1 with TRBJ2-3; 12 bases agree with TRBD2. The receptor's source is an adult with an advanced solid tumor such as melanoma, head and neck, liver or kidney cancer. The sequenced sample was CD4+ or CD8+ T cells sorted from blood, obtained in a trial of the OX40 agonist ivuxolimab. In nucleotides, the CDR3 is TGCGCCAGCAGCGCCCGGACTAGCGGGGTCACAGATACGCAGTATTTT. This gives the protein CASSARTSGVTDTQYF.